This T cell receptor (beta chain) was identified during a study of blood T cell dynamics during melanoma immunotherapy. All DNA from each sorted CD8+ subset was loaded. Libraries were prepared by immunoSEQ multiplex PCR; TCRdb keeps only in-frame clonotypes and omits some of them. Found here are 15,000 to 20,000 clones, approximately 94% of them singletons; the top ten hold about 0.21%. The V segment lost 6 bases and the J segment 6 bases; nucleotides outside the gene matches: 11. The CDR3 contains 16 residues. Germline-derived CDR1 and CDR2 are MNHEY and SMNVEV (reference sequence). Time point given: week 3, after first cycle of checkpoint inhibitor. Response was assessed by RECIST 1.1 at 12 weeks, except a couple of rapid progressors.

The sample here was effector memory CD8+ T cells from blood, taken from a patient treated with checkpoint blockade. The J gene is TRBJ2-7, the V gene TRBV27; 13 positions agree with TRBD2. The origin of this receptor is a human donor with melanoma. CDR3 sequence reads: CASSRLLAGGPVEQYF. CDR3 nucleotide sequence: TGTGCCAGCAGCCGATTACTAGCGGGAGGGCCCGTCGAGCAGTACTTC.